Below are 20 T cell receptor beta chains sequenced from a single sample in a study of T cells in Graves' hyperthyroidism and ophthalmopathy. Researchers took RNA transcripts and amplified the TCR beta CDR3 regions from them. TCR CDR3 regions were first amplified by RT-PCR with HTBI primers. TCRdb reprocessed the multiplex PCR reads with MiXCR, giving one entry per CDR3 protein. The top ten clones hold just under 8.5% of a sample with approximately 560,000 distinct CDR3 sequences, 35% to 55% of them seen once. Sequenced sample: peripheral blood or thyroid tissue (not recorded which). Receptors were obtained from a woman under 30 with Graves' hyperthyroidism.

The sample holds a few counts of this clonotype. The rearrangement uses TRBV11-1 and TRBJ1-2, with D possibly being TRBD1 (6 bases). The germline V gene encodes CDR1 SGHAT and CDR2 FQDESV (reference sequence). Trimming took off 3 bases at V and 8 bases at J, with 13 bases between the two ends. This CDR3 is 13 amino acids long. The CDR3 nucleotides read TGTGCCAGCAGCTTCCGGACAGCTAGAGGCTACACCTTC. Translation gives CASSFRTARGYTF.

This clonotype was counted only a few times. In DNA, the CDR3 is TGTGCCAGCAGCCAGGGGAAGACTAATGAAAAACTGTTTTTT. It codes for CASSQGKTNEKLFF. The V gene is TRBV5-8, the J gene TRBJ1-4; tentative D call: TRBD1 (6 bases). The V gene lost 4 bases and the J gene lost 2 bases, with 9 bases spanning the gap. CDR1 and CDR2 from the germline V gene are SGHTS and YDEGEE. This CDR3 comprises 14 residues.

The V call is TRBV7-2, the J call TRBJ1-6; 8 bases fit TRBD1. In germline, CDR1 is SGHTA, CDR2 FQGNSA. Unmatched junction bases numbered 10, after V lost 5 bases and J lost 10 bases. There are 15 residues in the CDR3. CDR3 coding DNA: TGTGCCAGCAGCGTGACAGGGGCGAGAGAGTCACCCCTCCACTTT. Translation: CASSVTGARESPLHF.

This clonotype was detected ten times or more. The chain uses TRBV7-2 and TRBJ1-5; perhaps TRBD1 as D (5 bases). This CDR3 comprises 14 residues. Trimming stripped 6 bases from V and 4 bases from J, with 13 bases between. Germline lookup yields CDR1 SGHTA and CDR2 FQGNSA. The DNA for the CDR3 is TGTGCCAGCAGACGGGACGGATATAATCAGCCCCAGCATTTT. This gives the protein CASRRDGYNQPQHF. Combining the CDR3 with reference TRBV7-2 and TRBJ1-5 gives the whole variable domain GAGVSQSPSNKVTEKGKDVELRCDPISGHTALYWYRQSLGQGLEFLIYFQGNSAPDKSGLPSDRFSAERTGGSVSTLTIQRTQQEDSAVYLCASRRDGYNQPQHFGDGTRLSIL.

The DNA of the CDR3 is TGTGCCAGCAGTGGCCAGGACAGGTTCTCTGGGGCCAACGTCCTGACTTTC. It translates to CASSGQDRFSGANVLTF. The gene calls are TRBV12-3 or TRBV12-4 and TRBJ2-6, with 7 bases identical to TRBD1. This CDR3 is 17 amino acids long. J lost 0 bases, V lost 5 bases, and 7 bases had no gene match.

There are many counts of this clonotype. The CDR3 loop reads CASRSGVFSGNTIYF. The CDR3 DNA is TGTGCCAGCCGGAGCGGGGTCTTCTCTGGAAACACCATATATTTT. The gene calls are TRBV2 and TRBJ1-3; D call uncertain. Germline V gene lookup returns CDR1 SNHLY and CDR2 FYNNEI. The CDR3 consists of 15 residues. Trimming pared 8 bases from V and 0 bases from J, leaving 14 bases between. Using reference TRBV2 and TRBJ1-3 for the parts outside the CDR3, the full variable domain is EPEVTQTPSHQVTQMGQEVILRCVPISNHLYFYWYRQILGQKVEFLVSFYNNEISEKSEIFDDQFSVERPDGSNFTLKIRSTKLEDSAMYFCASRSGVFSGNTIYFGEGSWLTVV.

This clonotype came up many times. The J gene is TRBJ2-5, the V gene TRBV10-3; no reliable D call. This CDR3 is 11 amino acids long. The V end was cut by 5 bases, the J end by 2 bases, with 3 bases between. CDR1 is ENHRY and CDR2 is SYGVKD in the germline V gene. In nucleotides, the CDR3 is TGTGCCATCAGTCAGCAAGAGACCCAGTACTTC. Translated: CAISQQETQYF.

This sequence joins TRBV7-2 and TRBJ2-2; the match to TRBD2 covers 11 bases. Germline V gene lookup returns CDR1 SGHTA and CDR2 FQGNSA. Trimming took 5 bases from V and 7 from J; bases not matched to a gene: 9. CDR3 length: 16 residues. In DNA form, the CDR3 reads TGTGCCAGCAGCCTAATTAGCGGGAGGGCCCACGGGGAGCTGTTTTTT. This codes for CASSLISGRAHGELFF.

As for this clonotype: The junction departs from the called germline gene at one end, perhaps through a read error. The CDR3 DNA reads as TGTGCCGGCAGTGACGTCGGACAGTACGGGGAGCAGTACTTC. This codes for CAGSDVGQYGEQYF. J is TRBJ2-7 and V is TRBV2, with D perhaps matching TRBD1 (6 bases). This CDR3 spans 14 amino acids. Germline loops: CDR1 SNHLY, CDR2 FYNNEI.

This sequence joins TRBV7-3 and TRBJ1-2; D ambiguous. CDR1 is SGHTA, CDR2 FQGTGA, per germline. V lost 3 bases, J lost 3 bases, and 5 bases lay in between. This CDR3 is built from 12 residues. The CDR3 nucleotides are TGTGCCAGCAGCTTGAGTGACTATGGCTACACCTTC. Its translation is CASSLSDYGYTF.

On this clonotype itself: One end of the junction fails to match germline, which may point to a read error. This chain links TRBV7-9 with TRBJ2-5; 11 bases align to TRBD2. The CDR3 has 14 residues. CDR1 is SEHNR, CDR2 FQNEAQ, per germline (reference sequence). CDR3 sequence: CANSQGLAGETQYF. The DNA for the CDR3 is TGTGCCAACAGCCAAGGACTAGCGGGAGAGACCCAGTACTTC.

A few counts support this clonotype. The chain is built from TRBV12-3 or TRBV12-4 and TRBJ1-3; TRBD1 might be the D (6 bases). V lost 8 bases and J lost 0, with 11 bases in between. The CDR3 covers 14 residues. This CDR3 reads CASQGGISGNTIYF. The CDR3, as DNA: TGTGCCAGCCAAGGGGGGATCTCTGGAAACACCATATATTTT.

The chain links TRBV20-1 to TRBJ2-7, with D possibly being TRBD2 (5 bases). The CDR3 loop spans 14 amino acids. CDR1 and CDR2 from the germline V gene are DFQATT and SNEGSKA (reference sequence). The ends were cut back, 4 bases at V and 3 bases at J, with 16 bases in the middle. The CDR3 protein is CSATLGRTFYEQYF. The CDR3 DNA is TGCAGTGCTACCTTAGGACGGACTTTCTACGAGCAGTACTTC.

Only a few counts were recorded for this clonotype. The rearrangement joins TRBV7-3 to TRBJ2-6, with no clear D. The CDR3 length is 15 residues. V lost 5 bases and J 0 bases, leaving 8 bases between the germline ends. From germline, CDR1 is SGHTA and CDR2 FQGTGA. CDR3 in DNA: TGTGCCAGCAGCCCCCCGAACTCTGGGGCCAACGTCCTGACTTTC. As protein: CASSPPNSGANVLTF. Combining the CDR3 with reference TRBV7-3 and TRBJ2-6 gives the whole variable domain GAGVSQTPSNKVTEKGKYVELRCDPISGHTALYWYRQSLGQGPEFLIYFQGTGAADDSGLPNDRFFAVRPEGSVSTLKIQRTERGDSAVYLCASSPPNSGANVLTFGAGSRLTVL.

The genes are TRBV7-2 and TRBJ1-6; D gene uncertain. CDR1 is SGHTA and CDR2 is FQGNSA in the germline V gene. Trimming cost V 2 bases and J 8 bases, with 19 bases left between them. The CDR3 loop spans 17 amino acids. The CDR3 DNA sequence: TGTGCCAGCAGCTTATTTAGCGCTTGGGGTTCGGATTCACCCCTCCACTTT. Protein product: CASSLFSAWGSDSPLHF.

This CDR3 reads CSARAREIQYF. CDR3 DNA sequence: TGCAGTGCTAGAGCTCGGGAGATTCAGTACTTC. The chain recombines TRBV20-1 with TRBJ2-7; a weak D match, TRBD2 (6 bases). The CDR3 totals 11 residues. Between the trimmed V and J ends, which lost 1 base and 10 bases, there was a span of 11 bases. Germline assignment: CDR1 DFQATT and CDR2 SNEGSKA (reference sequence).

Turning to this clonotype: One end of the junction does not line up with germline, which may come from a read error. The chain carries TRBV7-2 and TRBJ2-6; 7 positions agree with TRBD2. This CDR3 has 14 amino acids. Germline V gives CDR1 SGHTA, CDR2 FQGNSA. The chain's CDR3 is CASSSLRGDNVLTF. CDR3 nucleotide sequence: TGTGCCAGCAGCTCGCTCCGGGGGGACAACGTCCTGACTTTC.

This chain connects TRBV10-3 to TRBJ2-7, with TRBD1 matching 9 bases. Trimming took 11 bases from V and 2 from J; bases not matched to a gene: 4. CDR3 length: 12 amino acids. CDR1 and CDR2 (germline): ENHRY, SYGVKD. In DNA form, the CDR3 reads TGTGCCTGGGGACAGGGTGCCTACGAGCAGTACTTC. Protein product: CAWGQGAYEQYF.

The chain joins TRBV7-9 to TRBJ2-5, with D perhaps assigned TRBD1 or TRBD2 (6 bases each). Germline values: CDR1 SEHNR, CDR2 FQNEAQ (reference sequence). This CDR3 comprises 14 residues. With 3 bases removed from V and 3 bases from J, the gap between germline ends came to 11 bases. This CDR3 is CASSFGGPKETQYF. CDR3 in DNA: TGTGCCAGCAGCTTTGGGGGGCCGAAAGAGACCCAGTACTTC.

The chain links TRBV25-1 to TRBJ1-4; tentatively, D is TRBD1 (6 bases). The CDR3 has 14 amino acids. V was cut by 6 bases and J by 8 bases, with 16 bases left in between. CDR1 and CDR2 from the germline V gene are MGHDK and SYGVNS. CDR3 sequence reads: CASRRGGAREKLFF. The CDR3 DNA is TGTGCCAGCAGGAGAGGGGGGGCGAGGGAAAAACTGTTTTTT. Combining the CDR3 with reference TRBV25-1 and TRBJ1-4 gives the whole variable domain EADIYQTPRYLVIGTGKKITLECSQTMGHDKMYWYQQDPGMELHLIHYSYGVNSTEKGDLSSESTVSRIRTEHFPLTLESARPSHTSQYLCASRRGGAREKLFFGSGTQLSVL.